The 5 T cell receptor beta chains below were found in one sample sequenced in a study of identical twins. TCRdb fed the 5' RACE reads into MiXCR, producing one record per CDR3 protein. The sample consists of around 1.7 million distinct CDR3 sequences, 32% of them appearing once. The sample comprised cord blood. All receptors come from a newborn girl in good health.

V gene TRBV7-2 combines with J gene TRBJ2-3, with D possibly TRBD2 on 5 matching bases. V was clipped by 1 base and J by 2 bases, with 10 bases between them. Germline lookup yields CDR1 SGHTA and CDR2 FQGNSA. The CDR3 is made up of 15 amino acids. The CDR3 loop reads CASSLEATTTDTQYF. In nucleotides, the CDR3 is TGTGCCAGCAGCTTAGAAGCGACTACCACAGATACGCAGTATTTT.

In its sample, this clonotype was seen once. The chain joins TRBV5-1 to TRBJ2-5; D not certain. V was pared by 2 bases and J by 4 bases, with 9 bases between. CDR3 length equals 13 residues. Germline V gene sequence: CDR1 SGHRS, CDR2 YFSETQ. The CDR3 region is CASSLKGIETQYF. The CDR3 DNA reads TGCGCCAGCAGCTTAAAGGGAATAGAGACCCAGTACTTC.

This rearrangement joins TRBV11-2 to TRBJ1-2; D is uncertain. Trimming pared 1 base from V and 8 bases from J, leaving 11 bases between. Germline CDR1 SGHAT, CDR2 FQNNGV. This CDR3 is 13 amino acids long. The CDR3 region has the DNA TGTGCCAGCAGCTTAGTTAGGACGGGAGGCTACACCTTC. It translates to CASSLVRTGGYTF.

This clonotype has a handful of counts. V is TRBV7-9 and J is TRBJ1-5, with D uncertain. With 7 bases removed from V and 2 bases from J, the gap between germline ends came to 9 bases. The CDR3 runs to 13 residues. Germline CDR1 SEHNR, CDR2 FQNEAQ (reference sequence). CDR3 sequence reads: CASMGLGNQPQHF. In DNA form, the CDR3 reads TGTGCCAGCATGGGGTTAGGCAATCAGCCCCAGCATTTT.

This sequence joins TRBV2 and TRBJ2-1; D is perhaps TRBD2 (5 bases). Germline V CDR1 and CDR2: SNHLY, FYNNEI. V lost 11 bases and J 13 bases, leaving 21 bases between the germline ends. The CDR3 totals 12 residues. The CDR3 spells CAGKLEGETQFF. The CDR3 DNA reads as TGTGCCGGAAAACTCGAGGGAGAGACCCAGTTCTTC.